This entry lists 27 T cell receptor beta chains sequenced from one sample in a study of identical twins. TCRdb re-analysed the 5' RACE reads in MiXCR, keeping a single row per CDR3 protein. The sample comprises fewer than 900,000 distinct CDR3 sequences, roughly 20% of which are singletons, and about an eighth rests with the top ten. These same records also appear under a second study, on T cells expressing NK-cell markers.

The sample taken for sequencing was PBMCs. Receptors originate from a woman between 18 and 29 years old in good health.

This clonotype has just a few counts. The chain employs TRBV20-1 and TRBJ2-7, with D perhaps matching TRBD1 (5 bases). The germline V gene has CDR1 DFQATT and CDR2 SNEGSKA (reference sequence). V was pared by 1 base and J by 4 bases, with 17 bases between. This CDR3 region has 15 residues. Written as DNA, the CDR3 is TGCAGTGCTAGAGTCTTTGGGGCATTTGTTTACGAGCAGTACTTC. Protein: CSARVFGAFVYEQYF.

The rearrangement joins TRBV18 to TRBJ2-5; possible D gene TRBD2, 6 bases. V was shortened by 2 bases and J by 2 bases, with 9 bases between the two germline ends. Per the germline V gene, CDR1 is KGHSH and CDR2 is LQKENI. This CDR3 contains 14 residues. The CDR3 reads CASSPMTSQETQYF. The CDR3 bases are TGTGCCAGCTCACCAATGACTAGTCAAGAGACCCAGTACTTC.

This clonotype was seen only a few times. Here the CDR3 DNA reads TGTGCCAGCAGCCTAGGAGGGACTAGCGGCCGGAATGAGCAGTTCTTC. Translated: CASSLGGTSGRNEQFF. The chain is built from TRBV4-2 and TRBJ2-1; 11 bases match TRBD2. The CDR3 covers 16 residues. Per germline, CDR1 LGHNA and CDR2 YNFKEQ. Trimming at V came to 4 bases and at J to 7 bases, leaving 9 bases not matched to a gene.

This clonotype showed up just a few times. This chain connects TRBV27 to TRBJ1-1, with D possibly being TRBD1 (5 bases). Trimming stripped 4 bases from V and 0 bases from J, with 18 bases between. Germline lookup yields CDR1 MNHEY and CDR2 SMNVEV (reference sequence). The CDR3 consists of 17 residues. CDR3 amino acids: CASSSRGGWNMNTEAFF. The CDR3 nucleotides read TGTGCCAGCAGTTCCCGGGGGGGGTGGAATATGAACACTGAAGCTTTCTTT.

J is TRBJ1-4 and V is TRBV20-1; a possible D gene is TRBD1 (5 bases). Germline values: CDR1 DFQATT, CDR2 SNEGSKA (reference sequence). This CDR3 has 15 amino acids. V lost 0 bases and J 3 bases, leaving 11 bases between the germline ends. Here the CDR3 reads CSAREPRVPNEKLFF. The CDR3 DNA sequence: TGCAGTGCTAGAGAACCCAGGGTACCTAATGAAAAACTGTTTTTT.

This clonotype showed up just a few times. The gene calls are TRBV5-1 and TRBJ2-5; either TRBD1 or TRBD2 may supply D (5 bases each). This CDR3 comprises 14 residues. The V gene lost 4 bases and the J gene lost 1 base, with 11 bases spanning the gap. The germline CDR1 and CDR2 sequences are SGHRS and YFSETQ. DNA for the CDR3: TGCGCCAGCAGCGGGGGTGGGCCCCAAGAGACCCAGTACTTC. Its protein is CASSGGGPQETQYF.

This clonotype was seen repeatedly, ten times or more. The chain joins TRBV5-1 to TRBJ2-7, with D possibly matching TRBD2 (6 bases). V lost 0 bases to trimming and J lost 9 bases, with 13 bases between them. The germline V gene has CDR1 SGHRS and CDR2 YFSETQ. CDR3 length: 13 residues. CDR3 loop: CASSLAGDQRQYF. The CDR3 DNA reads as TGCGCCAGCAGCTTGGCGGGGGACCAGAGGCAGTACTTC.

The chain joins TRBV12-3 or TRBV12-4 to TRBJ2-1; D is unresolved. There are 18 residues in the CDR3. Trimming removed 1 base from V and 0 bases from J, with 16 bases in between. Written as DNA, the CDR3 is TGTGCCAGCAGTTTAGAGGTCTTCGGACGGGCCTCCTACAATGAGCAGTTCTTC. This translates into CASSLEVFGRASYNEQFF.

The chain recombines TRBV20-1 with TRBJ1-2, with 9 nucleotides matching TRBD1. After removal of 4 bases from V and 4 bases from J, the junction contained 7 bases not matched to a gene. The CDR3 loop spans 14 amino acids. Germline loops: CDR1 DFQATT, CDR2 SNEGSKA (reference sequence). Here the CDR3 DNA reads TGCAGTGCTACGGACAGGGGTTTGGGCTATGGCTACACCTTC. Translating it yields CSATDRGLGYGYTF.

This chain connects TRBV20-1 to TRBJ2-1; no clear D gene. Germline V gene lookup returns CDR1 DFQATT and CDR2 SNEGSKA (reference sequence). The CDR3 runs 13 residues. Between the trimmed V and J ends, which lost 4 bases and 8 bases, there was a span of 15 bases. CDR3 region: CSAMGRPGDEQFF. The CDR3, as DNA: TGCAGTGCTATGGGCAGGCCTGGGGATGAGCAGTTCTTC.

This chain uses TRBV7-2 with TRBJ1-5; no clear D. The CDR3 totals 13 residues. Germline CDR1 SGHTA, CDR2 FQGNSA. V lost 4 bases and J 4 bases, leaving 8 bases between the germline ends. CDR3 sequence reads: CASSSGVNQPQHF. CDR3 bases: TGTGCCAGCAGCTCCGGGGTGAATCAGCCCCAGCATTTT.

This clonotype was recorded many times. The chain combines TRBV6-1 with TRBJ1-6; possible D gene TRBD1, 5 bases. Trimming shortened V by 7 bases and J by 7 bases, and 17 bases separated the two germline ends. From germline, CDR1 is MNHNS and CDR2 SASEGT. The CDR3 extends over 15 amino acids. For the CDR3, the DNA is TGTGCCAGCATCGGAAGGGGCGGTGGGAATTCACCCCTCCACTTT. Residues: CASIGRGGGNSPLHF.

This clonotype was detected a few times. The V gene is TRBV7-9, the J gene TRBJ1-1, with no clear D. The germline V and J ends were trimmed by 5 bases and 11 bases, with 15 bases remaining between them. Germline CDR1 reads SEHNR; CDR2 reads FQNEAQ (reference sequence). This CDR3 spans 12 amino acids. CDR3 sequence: CASSPKDRAAFF. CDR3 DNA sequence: TGTGCCAGCAGCCCTAAGGACCGAGCCGCTTTCTTT.

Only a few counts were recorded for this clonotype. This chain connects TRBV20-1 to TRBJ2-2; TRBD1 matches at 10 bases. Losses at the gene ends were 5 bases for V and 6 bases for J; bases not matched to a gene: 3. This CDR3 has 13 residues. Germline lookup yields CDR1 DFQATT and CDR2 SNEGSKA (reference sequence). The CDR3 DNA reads TGCAGTGCTGGGGACAGGGGCTCCGGGGAGCTGTTTTTT. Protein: CSAGDRGSGELFF.

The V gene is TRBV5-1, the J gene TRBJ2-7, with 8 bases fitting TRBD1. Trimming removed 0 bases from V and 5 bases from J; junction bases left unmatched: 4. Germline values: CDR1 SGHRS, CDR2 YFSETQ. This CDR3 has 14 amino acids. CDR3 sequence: CASSLGRGLNEQYF. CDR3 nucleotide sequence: TGCGCCAGCAGCTTGGGCAGGGGGCTCAACGAGCAGTACTTC.

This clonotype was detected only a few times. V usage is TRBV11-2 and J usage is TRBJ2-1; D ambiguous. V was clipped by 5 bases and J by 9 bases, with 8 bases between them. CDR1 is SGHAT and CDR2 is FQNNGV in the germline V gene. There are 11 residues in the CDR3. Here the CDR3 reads CASSPLAEQFF. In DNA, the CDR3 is TGTGCCAGCAGCCCCCTCGCTGAGCAGTTCTTC.

In DNA form, the CDR3 reads TGCGCCAGCAGCACCGGGGCAGGGGTCTTCGGAGATACGCAGTATTTT. Protein product: CASSTGAGVFGDTQYF. The rearrangement joins TRBV5-1 to TRBJ2-3; D possibly corresponds to TRBD1 (6 bases). Trimming left V 4 bases short and J 5 bases short, with 20 bases between. The CDR3 is 16 amino acids. Germline V gene lookup returns CDR1 SGHRS and CDR2 YFSETQ. Complete variable domain (other parts from reference TRBV5-1 and TRBJ2-3): KAGVTQTPRYLIKTRGQQVTLSCSPISGHRSVSWYQQTPGQGLQFLFEYFSETQRNKGNFPGRFSGRQFSNSRSEMNVSTLELGDSALYLCASSTGAGVFGDTQYFGPGTRLTVL.

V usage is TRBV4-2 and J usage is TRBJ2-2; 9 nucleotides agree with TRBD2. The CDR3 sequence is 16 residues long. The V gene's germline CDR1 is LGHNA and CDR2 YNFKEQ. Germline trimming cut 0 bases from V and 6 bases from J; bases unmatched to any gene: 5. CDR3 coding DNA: TGTGCCAGCAGCCAAGACGATAGCGGGGGATCCGGGGAGCTGTTTTTT. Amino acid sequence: CASSQDDSGGSGELFF.

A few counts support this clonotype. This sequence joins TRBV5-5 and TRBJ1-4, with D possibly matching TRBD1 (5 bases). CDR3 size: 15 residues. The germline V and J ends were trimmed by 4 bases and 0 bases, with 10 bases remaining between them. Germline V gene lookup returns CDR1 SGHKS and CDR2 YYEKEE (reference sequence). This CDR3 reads CASSLGDTTNEKLFF. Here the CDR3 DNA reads TGTGCCAGCAGCCTAGGGGATACAACTAATGAAAAACTGTTTTTT.

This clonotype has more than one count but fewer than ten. The CDR3 loop is CSATEGLNTEAFF. As DNA, the CDR3 is TGCAGTGCGACAGAAGGATTGAACACTGAAGCTTTCTTT. The genes are TRBV20-1 and TRBJ1-1; a weak D match, TRBD1 (5 bases). Germline lookup yields CDR1 DFQATT and CDR2 SNEGSKA (reference sequence). The CDR3 has 13 residues. Trimming stripped 6 bases from V and 0 bases from J, with 11 bases between.

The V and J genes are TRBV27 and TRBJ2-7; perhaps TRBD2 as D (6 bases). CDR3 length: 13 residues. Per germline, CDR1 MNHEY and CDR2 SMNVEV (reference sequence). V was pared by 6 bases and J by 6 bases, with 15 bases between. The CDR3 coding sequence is TGTGCCAGCAGCCCTAACGTGGGGGGCGAGCAGTACTTC. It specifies CASSPNVGGEQYF.

The CDR3 here is CASRGDFFQETQYF. The CDR3 DNA sequence: TGTGCCAGCAGAGGGGACTTCTTCCAAGAGACCCAGTACTTC. The chain carries TRBV2 and TRBJ2-5; a weak D match, TRBD2 (6 bases). Looked up from germline, CDR1 is SNHLY and CDR2 is FYNNEI. The CDR3 consists of 14 residues. V dropped 6 bases and J dropped 1 base, with 12 bases sitting between them.

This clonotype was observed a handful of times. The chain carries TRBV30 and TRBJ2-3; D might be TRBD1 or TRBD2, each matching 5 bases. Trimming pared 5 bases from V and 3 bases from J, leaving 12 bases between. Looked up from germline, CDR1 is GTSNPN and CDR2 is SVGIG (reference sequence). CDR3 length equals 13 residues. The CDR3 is CAWGAGTTDTQYF. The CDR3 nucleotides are TGTGCCTGGGGGGCAGGGACGACAGATACGCAGTATTTT. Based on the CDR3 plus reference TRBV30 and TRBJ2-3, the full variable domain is SQTIHQWPATLVQPVGSPLSLECTVEGTSNPNLYWYRQAAGRGLQLLFYSVGIGQISSEVPQNLSASRPQDRQFILSSKKLLLSDSGFYLCAWGAGTTDTQYFGPGTRLTVL.

The CDR3 region is CASSYPGLGVYEQYF. Written as DNA, the CDR3 is TGTGCCAGCAGTTACCCGGGCCTTGGGGTCTACGAGCAGTACTTC. The chain joins TRBV6-5 to TRBJ2-7; D is uncertain. Germline V gene data show CDR1 as MNHEY and CDR2 as SVGAGI. CDR3 length equals 15 residues. V was cut by 2 bases and J by 3 bases, with 14 bases left in between.

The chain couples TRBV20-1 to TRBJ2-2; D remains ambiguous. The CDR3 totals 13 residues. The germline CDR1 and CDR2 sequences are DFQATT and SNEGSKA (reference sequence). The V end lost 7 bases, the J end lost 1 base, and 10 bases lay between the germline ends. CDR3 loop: CSESSGNTGELFF. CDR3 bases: TGCAGTGAGTCCTCCGGGAACACCGGGGAGCTGTTTTTT.

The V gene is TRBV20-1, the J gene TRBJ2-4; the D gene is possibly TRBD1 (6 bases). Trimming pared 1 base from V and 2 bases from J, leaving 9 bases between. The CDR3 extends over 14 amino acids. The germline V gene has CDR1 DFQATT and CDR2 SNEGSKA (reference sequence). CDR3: CSARARGTKNIQYF. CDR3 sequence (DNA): TGCAGTGCTAGAGCCAGGGGTACCAAAAACATTCAGTACTTC.

The CDR3 sequence is CSARRGGRSNEQFF. The DNA for the CDR3 is TGCAGCGCCCGACGGGGGGGCCGAAGTAATGAGCAGTTCTTC. The chain has TRBV29-1 and TRBJ2-1; the match to TRBD2 covers 8 bases. Trimming cost V 7 bases and J 7 bases; bases outside gene matches: 12. CDR1 SQVTM and CDR2 ANQGSEA come from the germline V gene. The CDR3 consists of 14 residues.